The 5 T cell receptor beta chains reported below all come from one sample, sequenced in a study of CD8+ T cells in alopecia areata. Investigators isolated RNA and reverse transcribed it into cDNA to act as the sequencing template. Repertoires were generated with immunoSEQ multiplex PCR, while TCRdb's copy carries only in-frame clones and drops some. The table lists approximately 200,000 clones, 58% of them singletons, with 5.5% in the top ten. Treatment: oral pan-JAK inhibitor, 5-10 mg twice daily. This specimen was CD4+ T cells sorted from blood, taken at week 24, from a patient treated with tofacitinib. The receptors shown here come from a human donor with alopecia areata.

This chain links TRBV5-1 with TRBJ1-1; TRBD1 agrees at 7 bases. This CDR3 contains 13 residues. The germline CDR1 and CDR2 sequences are SGHRS and YFSETQ. V shed 7 bases, J shed 1 base, and the junction held 4 bases outside the gene matches. CDR3 amino acids: CASDRTGNTEAFF. The CDR3 nucleotides read TGCGCCAGCGACCGGACAGGGAACACTGAAGCTTTCTTT.

The CDR3 DNA reads as TGTGCCAGCAGCGTGTCGGGGGGGATCGAGACCCAGTACTTC. As protein: CASSVSGGIETQYF. The genes are TRBV9 and TRBJ2-5; 8 bases match TRBD2. Trimming removed 2 bases from V and 5 bases from J; junction bases left unmatched: 5. The CDR3 has 14 amino acids. The germline V gene encodes CDR1 SGDLS and CDR2 YYNGEE. The variable domain in full, completed from reference TRBV9 and TRBJ2-5, reads DSGVTQTPKHLITATGQRVTLRCSPRSGDLSVYWYQQSLDQGLQFLIQYYNGEERAKGNILERFSAQQFPDLHSELNLSSLELGDSALYFCASSVSGGIETQYFGPGTRLLVL.

Concerning this clone itself: Other DNA sequences in the sample encode the same CDR3. The V and J genes are TRBV20-1 and TRBJ1-1; D is ambiguous. The V end was cut by 1 base, the J end by 8 bases, with 2 bases between. Germline V gene data show CDR1 as DFQATT and CDR2 as SNEGSKA (reference sequence). The CDR3 is 9 amino acids. The CDR3 region is CSARGEAFF. The CDR3 region has the DNA TGCAGTGCTAGAGGCGAAGCTTTCTTT.

The sample holds a few counts of this clone. The chain links TRBV29-1 to TRBJ2-7, with D possibly TRBD1 on 6 matching bases. CDR1 is SQVTM and CDR2 is ANQGSEA in the germline V gene. Trimming took off 6 bases at V and 2 bases at J, with 11 bases between the two ends. This CDR3 is 12 amino acids long. The CDR3 nucleotides are TGCAGCGTAACGACAGGAGCCTACGAGCAGTACTTC. It encodes CSVTTGAYEQYF.

CDR3 in amino acids: CASSPIPRGGPMEQYF. The CDR3 region has the DNA TGTGCCAGCTCACCCATCCCCAGGGGGGGGCCCATGGAGCAGTACTTC. J is TRBJ2-7 and V is TRBV18, with D possibly being TRBD1 or TRBD2 (7 bases each). V lost 3 bases and J 7 bases, leaving 22 bases between the germline ends. The CDR3 length is 16 residues. Germline V CDR1 and CDR2: KGHSH, LQKENI.